The 15 T cell receptor beta chains below were found in one sample sequenced in a study of CD8+CD57+ T cells in acquired aplastic anemia. Genomic DNA acted as the template from which TCR beta VDJ combination and CDR3 sequence profiling were carried out. TCRdb recomputed calls from the reads with MiXCR, one row per CDR3 protein. This table holds about 210,000 distinct CDR3 sequences, 34% found once. The specimen sequenced was sorted CD4+, CD8+, or CD8+CD57+ T cells (not recorded which) from PBMCs. Receptors originate from a human donor in good health, serving as a control.

This sequence joins TRBV6-4 and TRBJ2-3; maybe TRBD1 (5 bases). The CDR3 contains 14 residues. The germline gives CDR1 MRHNA, CDR2 SNTAGT. Trimming stripped 0 bases from V and 1 base from J, with 5 bases between. The CDR3 DNA follows: TGTGCCAGCAGTGACTCAGGGGGCACAGATACGCAGTATTTT. Amino acid sequence: CASSDSGGTDTQYF.

The chain combines TRBV29-1 with TRBJ2-3; D is unresolved. The V and J ends lost 4 bases and 6 bases respectively, with 8 bases between them. The CDR3 runs 11 residues. Germline V CDR1 and CDR2: SQVTM, ANQGSEA. The CDR3 is CSVVLGDTQYF. The CDR3 nucleotides are TGCAGCGTTGTTCTGGGGGATACGCAGTATTTT.

The chain carries TRBV10-2 and TRBJ1-2; TRBD1 matches at 8 bases. Per the germline V gene, CDR1 is WSHSY and CDR2 is SAAADI. This CDR3 region has 19 residues. Trimming cost V 7 bases and J 0 bases; bases outside gene matches: 19. The CDR3 DNA is TGCGCCAGCATGGGACGATGTTCGGACAGGGCCTTAGCTAACTATGGCTACACCTTC. Amino acid sequence: CASMGRCSDRALANYGYTF.

This clonotype was seen repeatedly, ten times or more. The V gene is TRBV7-9, the J gene TRBJ1-1, with TRBD1 matching 7 bases. Losses at the gene ends were 1 base for V and 10 bases for J; bases not matched to a gene: 3. Germline V gene lookup returns CDR1 SEHNR and CDR2 FQNEAQ (reference sequence). The CDR3 runs to 12 residues. The CDR3 DNA reads TGTGCCAGCAGCTTAGAGGGGGCATCAGCTTTCTTT. The encoded protein is CASSLEGASAFF.

The count of this clonotype is one. V usage is TRBV5-1 and J usage is TRBJ2-7; D gene ambiguous. The CDR3 covers 14 residues. V shed 2 bases and J shed 3 bases, with 12 bases lying between them. Germline CDR1 is SGHRS and CDR2 is YFSETQ. The CDR3 DNA reads TGCGCCAGCAGCTTTGACCAGGTCCACTACGAGCAGTACTTC. Protein sequence: CASSFDQVHYEQYF.

This clonotype has at least ten counts. The V and J genes are TRBV2 and TRBJ1-1; no reliable D call. Germline assignment: CDR1 SNHLY and CDR2 FYNNEI. CDR3 length: 13 amino acids. The V end was cut by 6 bases, the J end by 2 bases, with 10 bases between. For the CDR3, the DNA is TGTGCCAGCAGGAAACAGCCAAACACTGAAGCTTTCTTT. This gives the protein CASRKQPNTEAFF.

This chain joins TRBV3-1 and TRBJ2-7, with 9 bases lining up with TRBD2. The CDR3 extends over 13 amino acids. V lost 3 bases and J lost 3; bases outside the gene matches: 0. Germline CDR1 and CDR2: LGHDT and YNNKEL (reference sequence). The CDR3 sequence is CASSHSGGYEQYF. CDR3 bases: TGTGCCAGCAGCCATAGCGGGGGCTACGAGCAGTACTTC.

This clonotype was found many times. The chain recombines TRBV6-5 with TRBJ2-7; D may correspond to TRBD1 or TRBD2 (5 bases each). There are 13 residues in the CDR3. CDR1 is MNHEY and CDR2 is SVGAGI in the germline V gene. Trimming left V 2 bases short and J 3 bases short, with 8 bases between. The CDR3 region is CASSYLGDYEQYF. CDR3 nucleotides: TGTGCCAGCAGTTACCTGGGGGACTACGAGCAGTACTTC.

The chain joins TRBV25-1 to TRBJ1-1, with D unclear. This CDR3 contains 13 residues. V lost 4 bases and J 8 bases, leaving 14 bases between the germline ends. From germline, CDR1 is MGHDK and CDR2 SYGVNS. CDR3 protein: CASSGVGRREAFF. In DNA, the CDR3 is TGTGCCAGCAGTGGAGTTGGACGGCGAGAAGCTTTCTTT.

This clonotype was detected a few times. The J gene is TRBJ2-2, the V gene TRBV6-1; TRBD1 aligns across 7 bases. V lost 4 bases to trimming and J lost 4 bases; unmatched junction nucleotides: 6. This CDR3 is 15 amino acids long. The V gene's germline CDR1 is MNHNS and CDR2 SASEGT. The CDR3 protein is CASSGRTGPTGELFF. The CDR3 bases are TGTGCCAGCAGTGGTCGGACAGGACCCACCGGGGAGCTGTTTTTT.

This clonotype showed up many times. The chain carries TRBV7-3 and TRBJ2-6, with D possibly being TRBD2 (6 bases). The CDR3 totals 17 residues. The germline V and J ends were trimmed by 4 bases and 2 bases, with 15 bases remaining between them. The germline V gene has CDR1 SGHTA and CDR2 FQGTGA. The CDR3 DNA follows: TGTGCCAGCAGCTCCGCGACGGGAGTTGCTGGGGCCAACGTCCTGACTTTC. Its protein is CASSSATGVAGANVLTF.

The rearrangement uses TRBV10-3 and TRBJ1-4; D is perhaps TRBD1 (5 bases). V was pared by 10 bases and J by 5 bases, with 11 bases between. Per germline, CDR1 ENHRY and CDR2 SYGVKD. This CDR3 contains 12 residues. CDR3 in amino acids: CATGTLNEKLFF. The DNA of the CDR3 is TGTGCCACCGGGACGCTAAATGAAAAACTGTTTTTT.

The table lists this clonotype with a few counts. The DNA of the CDR3 is TGTGCCAGCAGTCCCCGACAGGGCTACAATGAGCAGTTCTTC. Translating it yields CASSPRQGYNEQFF. The chain employs TRBV12-3 or TRBV12-4 and TRBJ2-1; 7 nucleotides match TRBD1. J was trimmed by 3 bases and V by 5 bases; bases with no gene match: 4. The CDR3 runs 14 residues.

This clonotype was counted at least ten times. The chain is built from TRBV12-3 or TRBV12-4 and TRBJ1-2; perhaps TRBD1 as D (6 bases). Trimming stripped 7 bases from V and 8 bases from J, with 17 bases between. The CDR3 has 13 residues. The CDR3 DNA reads as TGTGCCAGCACCCTTCTCGACAGGCACGGCTACACCTTC. It is translated as CASTLLDRHGYTF.

A note on this clonotype: This may arise from a read error, as a much more abundant clone is one base away. J is TRBJ1-3 and V is TRBV2; D gene unclear. V gave up 1 base and J gave up 2 bases, with 12 bases separating them. Looked up from germline, CDR1 is SNHLY and CDR2 is FYNNEI. The CDR3 length is 16 residues. The CDR3 is CASSEDAAIPGNTIYF. CDR3 nucleotides: TGTGCCAGCAGTGAAGATGCAGCCATCCCTGGAAACACCATATATTTT.